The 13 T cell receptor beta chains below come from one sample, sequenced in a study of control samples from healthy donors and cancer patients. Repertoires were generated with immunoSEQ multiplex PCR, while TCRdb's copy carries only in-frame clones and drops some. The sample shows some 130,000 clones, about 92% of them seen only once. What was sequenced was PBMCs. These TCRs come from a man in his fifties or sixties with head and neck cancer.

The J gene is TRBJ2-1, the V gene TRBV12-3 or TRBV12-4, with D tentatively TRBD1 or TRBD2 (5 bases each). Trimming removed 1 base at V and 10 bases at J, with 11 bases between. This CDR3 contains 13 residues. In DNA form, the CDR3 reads TGTGCCAGCAGTTTAGGACAGCGGACGGAGCAGTTCTTC. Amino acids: CASSLGQRTEQFF.

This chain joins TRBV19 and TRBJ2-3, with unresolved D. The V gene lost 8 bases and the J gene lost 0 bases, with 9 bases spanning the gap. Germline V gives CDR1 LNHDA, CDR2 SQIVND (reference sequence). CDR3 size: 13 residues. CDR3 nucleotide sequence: TGTGCCAGTCTTCATACTAGCACAGATACGCAGTATTTT. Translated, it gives CASLHTSTDTQYF. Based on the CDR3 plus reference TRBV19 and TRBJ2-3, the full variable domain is DGGITQSPKYLFRKEGQNVTLSCEQNLNHDAMYWYRQDPGQGLRLIYYSQIVNDFQKGDIAEGYSVSREKKESFPLTVTSAQKNPTAFYLCASLHTSTDTQYFGPGTRLTVL.

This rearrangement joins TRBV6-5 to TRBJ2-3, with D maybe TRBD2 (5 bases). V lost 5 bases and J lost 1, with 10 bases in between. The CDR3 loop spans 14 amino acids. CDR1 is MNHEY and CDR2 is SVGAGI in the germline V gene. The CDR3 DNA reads TGTGCCAGCAGTCCTTATAGCGGCACAGATACGCAGTATTTT. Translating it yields CASSPYSGTDTQYF.

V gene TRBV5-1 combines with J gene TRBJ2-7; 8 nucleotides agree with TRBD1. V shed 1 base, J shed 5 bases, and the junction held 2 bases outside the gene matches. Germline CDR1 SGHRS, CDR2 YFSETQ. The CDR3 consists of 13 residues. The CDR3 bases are TGCGCCAGCAGCTTGCAGGGGGCCCACGAGCAGTACTTC. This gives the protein CASSLQGAHEQYF. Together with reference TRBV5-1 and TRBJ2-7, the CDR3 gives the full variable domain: KAGVTQTPRYLIKTRGQQVTLSCSPISGHRSVSWYQQTPGQGLQFLFEYFSETQRNKGNFPGRFSGRQFSNSRSEMNVSTLELGDSALYLCASSLQGAHEQYFGPGTRLTVT.

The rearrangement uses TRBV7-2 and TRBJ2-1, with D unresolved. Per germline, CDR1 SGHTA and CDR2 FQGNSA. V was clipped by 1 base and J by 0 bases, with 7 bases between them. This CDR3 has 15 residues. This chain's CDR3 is CASSLGLSSYNEQFF. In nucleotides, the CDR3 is TGTGCCAGCAGCTTAGGGTTGAGCTCCTACAATGAGCAGTTCTTC.

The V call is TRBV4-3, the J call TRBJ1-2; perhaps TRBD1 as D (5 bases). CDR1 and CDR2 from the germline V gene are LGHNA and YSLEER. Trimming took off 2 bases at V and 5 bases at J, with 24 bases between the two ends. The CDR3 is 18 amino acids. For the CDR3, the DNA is TGCGCCAGCAGCCAATGGCTTACGAAGGGGAAGTCTCATTATGGCTACACCTTC. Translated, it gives CASSQWLTKGKSHYGYTF.

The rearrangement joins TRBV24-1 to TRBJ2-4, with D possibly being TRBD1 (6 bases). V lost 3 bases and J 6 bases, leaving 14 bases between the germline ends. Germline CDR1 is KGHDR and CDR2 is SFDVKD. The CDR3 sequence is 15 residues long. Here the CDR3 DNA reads TGTGCCACCAGTGATCCTACAGGGTCGGGAAACATTCAGTACTTC. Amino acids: CATSDPTGSGNIQYF.

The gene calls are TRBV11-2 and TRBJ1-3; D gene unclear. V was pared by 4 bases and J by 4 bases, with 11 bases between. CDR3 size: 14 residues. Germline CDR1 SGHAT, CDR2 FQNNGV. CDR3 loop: CASSSQYGGNTIYF. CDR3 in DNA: TGTGCCAGCAGCTCCCAGTATGGGGGAAACACCATATATTTT.

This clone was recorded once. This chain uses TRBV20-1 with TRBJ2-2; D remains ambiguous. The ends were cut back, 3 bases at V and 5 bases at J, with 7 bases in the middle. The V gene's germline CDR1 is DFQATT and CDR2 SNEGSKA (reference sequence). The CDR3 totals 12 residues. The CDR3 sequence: CSASFGTGELFF. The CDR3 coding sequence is TGCAGTGCTAGTTTTGGGACCGGGGAGCTGTTTTTT.

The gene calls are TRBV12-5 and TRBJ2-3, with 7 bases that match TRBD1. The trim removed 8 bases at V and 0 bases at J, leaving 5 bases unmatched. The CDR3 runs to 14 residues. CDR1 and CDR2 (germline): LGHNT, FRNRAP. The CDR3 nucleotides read TGTGCTAGTACGGGACAGACTAGCACAGATACGCAGTATTTT. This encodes CASTGQTSTDTQYF.

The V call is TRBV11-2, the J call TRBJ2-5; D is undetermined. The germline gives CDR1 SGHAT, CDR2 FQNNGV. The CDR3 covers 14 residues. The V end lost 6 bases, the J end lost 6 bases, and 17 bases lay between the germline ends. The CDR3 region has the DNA TGTGCCAGCAGTTTGCTAGAGGTTAGGCAGACCCAGTACTTC. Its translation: CASSLLEVRQTQYF.

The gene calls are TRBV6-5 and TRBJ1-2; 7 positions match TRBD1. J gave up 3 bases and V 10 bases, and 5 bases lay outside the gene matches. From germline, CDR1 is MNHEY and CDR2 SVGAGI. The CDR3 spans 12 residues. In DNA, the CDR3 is TGTGCCACTTCAACAGGGGACTATGGCTACACCTTC. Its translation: CATSTGDYGYTF.

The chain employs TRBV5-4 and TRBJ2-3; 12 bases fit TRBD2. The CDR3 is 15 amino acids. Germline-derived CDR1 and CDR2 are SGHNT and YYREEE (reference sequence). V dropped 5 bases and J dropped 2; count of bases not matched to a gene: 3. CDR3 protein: CASRTSGGPTDTQYF. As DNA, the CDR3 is TGTGCCAGCAGGACTAGCGGGGGCCCCACAGATACGCAGTATTTT. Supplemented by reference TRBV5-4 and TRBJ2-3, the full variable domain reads ETGVTQSPTHLIKTRGQQVTLRCSSQSGHNTVSWYQQALGQGPQFIFQYYREEENGRGNFPPRFSGLQFPNYSSELNVNALELDDSALYLCASRTSGGPTDTQYFGPGTRLTVL.